Listed here are 21 T cell receptor beta chains from one sample, sequenced in a study of T cell responses to AZD1222 COVID-19 vaccine. Data came from immunoSEQ multiplex PCR; TCRdb stores just in-frame clones and leaves some out. This table has about 120,000 clones, approximately 85% appearing once. The specimen was peripheral blood, collected on day 0 of AZD1222 vaccination. Every receptor here comes from an adult in good health.

This chain connects TRBV27 to TRBJ1-4; the D gene is possibly TRBD1 (5 bases). V dropped 3 bases and J dropped 7 bases, with 12 bases sitting between them. Germline V gives CDR1 MNHEY, CDR2 SMNVEV (reference sequence). The CDR3 spans 14 residues. CDR3 residues: CASSLGGTPEKLFF. DNA of the CDR3: TGTGCCAGCAGTTTGGGTGGGACCCCTGAAAAACTGTTTTTT.

This clone showed up just a few times. This sequence joins TRBV3-1 (or the pseudogene TRBV3-2) and TRBJ1-3; D remains ambiguous. The CDR3 length is 14 residues. Germline V lookup: CDR1 LGHDT, CDR2 YNNKEL (reference sequence). V was pared by 5 bases and J by 4 bases, with 12 bases between. The chain's CDR3 is CASSFRTIGNTIYF. The DNA for the CDR3 is TGTGCCAGCAGCTTCAGGACTATCGGAAACACCATATATTTT.

The chain is built from TRBV5-1 and TRBJ2-5; possibly TRBD1 or TRBD2 for D (5 bases each). This CDR3 comprises 11 residues. Trimming cost V 4 bases and J 5 bases, with 6 bases left between them. From germline, CDR1 is SGHRS and CDR2 YFSETQ. Written as DNA, the CDR3 is TGCGCCAGCAGCGAGGGGGAGACCCAGTACTTC. As protein: CASSEGETQYF.

This chain connects TRBV28 to TRBJ2-1; D is perhaps TRBD2 (7 bases). The germline V and J ends were trimmed by 5 bases and 7 bases, with 21 bases remaining between them. The CDR3 length is 16 residues. Germline CDR1 reads MDHEN; CDR2 reads SYDVKM. The chain's CDR3 is CASSPHLAGAGNEQFF. The DNA for the CDR3 is TGTGCCAGCAGTCCTCACTTGGCGGGGGCGGGGAATGAGCAGTTCTTC.

This chain joins TRBV10-1 and TRBJ2-1, with D unclear. CDR1 WNHNN and CDR2 SYGVQD come from the germline V gene (reference sequence). Trimming removed 7 bases from V and 5 bases from J, with 9 bases in between. There are 12 residues in the CDR3. For the CDR3, the DNA is TGCGCCAGCAAGGGTGGGGACAATGAGCAGTTCTTC. Translation: CASKGGDNEQFF.

The chain has TRBV20-1 and TRBJ1-4, with D hard to call. This CDR3 contains 14 residues. Germline V CDR1 and CDR2: DFQATT, SNEGSKA (reference sequence). The ends were cut back, 3 bases at V and 0 bases at J, with 8 bases in the middle. In DNA, the CDR3 is TGCAGTGCTAGTATCCGGGCAACTAATGAAAAACTGTTTTTT. This sequence encodes CSASIRATNEKLFF.

The rearrangement joins TRBV18 to TRBJ2-3; D perhaps matches TRBD1 (5 bases). CDR3 length: 14 residues. Deletions cut 3 bases from V and 4 bases from J, with 11 bases between. Germline CDR1 is KGHSH and CDR2 is LQKENI. CDR3 sequence: CASSPGQGPDTQYF. CDR3 nucleotide sequence: TGTGCCAGCTCACCGGGGCAGGGCCCAGATACGCAGTATTTT.

The chain employs TRBV19 and TRBJ1-2, with 12 bases lining up with TRBD1. The CDR3 loop spans 14 amino acids. The V and J ends lost 11 bases and 8 bases, in that order; junction bases with no gene match: 12. Germline V gene lookup returns CDR1 LNHDA and CDR2 SQIVND (reference sequence). The CDR3 DNA follows: TGTGCCGGCCGGACGGGACAGGGGGCTCAAGGCTACACCTTC. Its protein product is CAGRTGQGAQGYTF.

A few counts support this clone. The chain employs TRBV9 and TRBJ1-3, with TRBD1 as a possible D gene (6 bases). CDR1 is SGDLS, CDR2 YYNGEE, per germline. The CDR3 totals 14 residues. Between the trimmed V and J ends, which lost 0 bases and 7 bases, there was a span of 11 bases. As DNA, the CDR3 is TGTGCCAGCAGCGTAGAGGGGGGACGCAACACCATATATTTT. This encodes CASSVEGGRNTIYF.

This sequence joins TRBV19 and TRBJ1-4; no firm D call. The CDR3 has 13 residues. V lost 4 bases to trimming and J lost 7 bases, with 10 bases between them. Germline CDR1 and CDR2: LNHDA and SQIVND (reference sequence). In DNA form, the CDR3 reads TGTGCCAGTAGTAGGATCGGTAGTGAAAAACTGTTTTTT. Amino acid sequence: CASSRIGSEKLFF.

The V call is TRBV7-2, the J call TRBJ2-5; D gene uncertain. CDR3 size: 13 residues. The V end lost 5 bases, the J end lost 2 bases, and 9 bases lay between the germline ends. Germline CDR1 is SGHTA and CDR2 is FQGNSA. The CDR3 DNA reads TGTGCCAGCAGCCTCACCCCTCAAGAGACCCAGTACTTC. Protein: CASSLTPQETQYF.

The chain joins TRBV5-4 to TRBJ1-2; no reliable D call. This CDR3 spans 16 amino acids. V lost 0 bases and J 7 bases, leaving 19 bases between the germline ends. The V gene's germline CDR1 is SGHNT and CDR2 YYREEE (reference sequence). The CDR3 bases are TGTGCCAGCAGCTTGGCCGGGTTGGGTAGAAAAACTGGCTACACCTTC. Translation: CASSLAGLGRKTGYTF.

This chain links TRBV7-6 with TRBJ2-3; TRBD2 agrees at 8 bases. The CDR3 length is 17 residues. Germline lookup yields CDR1 SGHVS and CDR2 FNYEAQ. Trimming at V came to 3 bases and at J to 1 base, leaving 9 bases not matched to a gene. CDR3 amino acids: CASSFYSGGAGTDTQYF. The CDR3 DNA reads as TGTGCCAGCAGCTTTTATTCCGGGGGGGCTGGCACAGATACGCAGTATTTT.

J is TRBJ1-3 and V is TRBV19; TRBD1 is a possible D gene (6 bases). The CDR3 totals 13 residues. Between the trimmed V and J ends, which lost 5 bases and 4 bases, there was a span of 9 bases. The germline gives CDR1 LNHDA, CDR2 SQIVND (reference sequence). CDR3 nucleotide sequence: TGTGCCAGTAGTGTTACAGGGGGAAACACCATATATTTT. Its translation is CASSVTGGNTIYF.

This clone was counted at least ten times. The V gene is TRBV6-5, the J gene TRBJ2-7; unclear D gene. Germline CDR1 reads MNHEY; CDR2 reads SVGAGI. The CDR3 consists of 13 residues. The ends were cut back, 0 bases at V and 5 bases at J, with 8 bases in the middle. This chain's CDR3 is CASSYSMRNEQYF. In DNA form, the CDR3 reads TGTGCCAGCAGTTACTCGATGCGGAACGAGCAGTACTTC.

J is TRBJ2-3 and V is TRBV3-1 (or the pseudogene TRBV3-2); TRBD2 aligns across 13 bases. Looked up from germline, CDR1 is LGHDT and CDR2 is YNNKEL (reference sequence). The trim removed 4 bases at V and 7 bases at J, leaving 8 bases unmatched. The CDR3 consists of 16 residues. This CDR3 is CASSRRTSGGRNTQYF. As DNA, the CDR3 is TGTGCCAGCAGCCGTCGGACTAGCGGGGGACGGAATACGCAGTATTTT.

This sequence joins TRBV7-2 and TRBJ2-2; D is perhaps TRBD1 (6 bases). Germline lookup yields CDR1 SGHTA and CDR2 FQGNSA. V lost 5 bases to trimming and J lost 0 bases, with 10 bases between them. This CDR3 contains 15 residues. The CDR3 is CASSPQGANTGELFF. The DNA for the CDR3 is TGTGCCAGCAGCCCACAGGGCGCGAACACCGGGGAGCTGTTTTTT.

This clone was observed once. Additional DNA sequences in this sample encode the identical CDR3. The chain employs TRBV7-2 and TRBJ1-2; 7 nucleotides match TRBD1. Germline CDR1 reads SGHTA; CDR2 reads FQGNSA. The CDR3 has 14 residues. With 1 base clipped from V and 2 bases from J, the junction kept 1 base outside the gene matches. The CDR3 DNA sequence: TGTGCCAGCAGCTTAGACAGGGGAAACTATGGCTACACCTTC. Protein product: CASSLDRGNYGYTF.

The chain recombines TRBV6-2 or TRBV6-3 with TRBJ2-7; D might be TRBD2 (6 bases). This CDR3 spans 16 amino acids. CDR1 MNHEY and CDR2 SVGEGT come from the germline V gene. Trimming removed 6 bases at V and 6 bases at J, with 24 bases between. The CDR3 is CASSPPTSFLVFEQYF. CDR3 DNA sequence: TGTGCCAGCAGCCCACCGACTAGTTTTTTGGTCTTCGAGCAGTACTTC.

This chain connects TRBV28 to TRBJ2-7; TRBD1 matches 11 bases. There are 13 residues in the CDR3. CDR1 is MDHEN, CDR2 SYDVKM, per germline. V trimming: 5 bases; J trimming: 7 bases; junction bases outside the gene matches: 4. The chain's CDR3 is CASSPGTGGEQYF. The CDR3 DNA reads TGTGCCAGCAGTCCGGGGACAGGGGGAGAGCAGTACTTC.

This chain connects TRBV9 to TRBJ2-3, with D perhaps TRBD2 (5 bases). Deletions cut 0 bases from V and 5 bases from J, with 10 bases between. The CDR3 is 14 amino acids. CDR1 is SGDLS, CDR2 YYNGEE, per germline. CDR3 DNA sequence: TGTGCCAGCAGCGTAGCGGCGGCGGGAGATACGCAGTATTTT. Protein sequence: CASSVAAAGDTQYF.